Listed here are 21 T cell receptor beta chains from one sample, sequenced in a study of cytomegalovirus exposure and HLA in healthy donors. Use of 60 Vbeta and 13 Jbeta primers characterized the PCR. TCRdb's copy holds only in-frame clones and misses some; the assay was immunoSEQ multiplex PCR. The table lists about 140,000 clones, approximately 67% of them singletons, with approximately 6.5% in the top ten. Sequenced sample: PBMCs. The receptors were gathered from a woman aged 55-75 years in good health and CMV-seronegative.

This chain links TRBV4-3 with TRBJ2-5, with 11 nucleotides matching TRBD2. Germline CDR1 and CDR2: LGHNA and YSLEER. This CDR3 has 17 amino acids. The V gene end was trimmed by 0 bases and the J gene end by 3 bases; junction bases not matched to a gene: 6. The CDR3 protein is CASSQDSGLAEKETQYF. CDR3 DNA: TGCGCCAGCAGCCAAGACTCGGGACTAGCGGAAAAAGAGACCCAGTACTTC.

The chain's CDR3 is CASSPRRGLAGRWEETQYF. For the CDR3, the DNA is TGTGCCAGCAGTCCCCGTCGCGGACTAGCGGGAAGATGGGAAGAGACCCAGTACTTC. The rearrangement links TRBV27 to TRBJ2-5; 12 positions match TRBD2. The CDR3 spans 19 residues. Losses at the gene ends were 5 bases for V and 3 bases for J; bases not matched to a gene: 16. Germline-derived CDR1 and CDR2 are MNHEY and SMNVEV (reference sequence).

V is TRBV13 and J is TRBJ2-1; TRBD2 matches at 9 bases. The CDR3 loop spans 15 amino acids. Germline CDR1 PRHDT, CDR2 FYEKMQ (reference sequence). After removal of 4 bases from V and 9 bases from J, the junction contained 10 bases not matched to a gene. CDR3 bases: TGTGCCAGCAGCTACCGCAGCGGGAGGATCGGTGAGCAGTTCTTC. Translated: CASSYRSGRIGEQFF.

This chain joins TRBV9 and TRBJ2-5; 9 bases line up with TRBD2. CDR3 length: 16 amino acids. From germline, CDR1 is SGDLS and CDR2 YYNGEE. V was pared by 0 bases and J by 5 bases, with 8 bases of the junction left unmatched. DNA for the CDR3: TGTGCCAGCAGCGTAGATAGCGGGGGTAGTGGGGAGACCCAGTACTTC. Its translation is CASSVDSGGSGETQYF.

This clone was picked up a small number of times. The CDR3 sequence is CASRNPGGGSTDTQYF. CDR3 DNA sequence: TGTGCCAGTAGAAATCCGGGCGGGGGAAGCACAGATACGCAGTATTTT. J is TRBJ2-3 and V is TRBV19; 7 bases fit TRBD2. Germline CDR1 is LNHDA and CDR2 is SQIVND (reference sequence). The CDR3 is 16 amino acids. V lost 6 bases and J lost 0; bases outside the gene matches: 9.

This chain connects TRBV5-1 to TRBJ1-1; possibly TRBD1 for D (5 bases). The V and J ends lost 6 bases and 1 base respectively, with 13 bases between them. Germline V gives CDR1 SGHRS, CDR2 YFSETQ. The CDR3 consists of 14 residues. CDR3 nucleotide sequence: TGCGCCAGCACGCTGCAGGGCTCGAACACTGAAGCTTTCTTT. As protein: CASTLQGSNTEAFF.

The rearrangement uses TRBV7-6 and TRBJ2-7; 11 bases are shared with TRBD2. The V gene's germline CDR1 is SGHVS and CDR2 FNYEAQ. CDR3 length: 16 amino acids. Trimming removed 5 bases from V and 3 bases from J; junction bases left unmatched: 9. CDR3 region: CASSADPGTSGYEQYF. The CDR3 DNA follows: TGTGCCAGCAGCGCAGACCCCGGGACTAGCGGCTACGAGCAGTACTTC.

This clone was seen only a few times. The CDR3 bases are TGTGCCAGCAGCCAAGGGCTAGCGGGGGGGCTCCAGTATTTT. Its protein product is CASSQGLAGGLQYF. This chain uses TRBV7-9 with TRBJ2-3; 12 bases match TRBD2. The CDR3 spans 14 residues. Germline trimming cut 5 bases from V and 12 bases from J; bases unmatched to any gene: 9. CDR1 is SEHNR, CDR2 FQNEAQ, per germline (reference sequence).

The V call is TRBV5-5, the J call TRBJ2-3, with 8 bases aligning to TRBD1. CDR3 length: 14 residues. The ends lost 4 bases at V and 6 bases at J; junction bases unmatched: 7. CDR1 and CDR2 from the germline V gene are SGHKS and YYEKEE (reference sequence). CDR3 DNA sequence: TGTGCCAGCAGCGAGGGACAGGTGAGGGATACGCAGTATTTT. Its protein product is CASSEGQVRDTQYF. The full variable domain, in which reference TRBV5-5 and TRBJ2-3 provide the parts outside the CDR3, is DAGVTQSPTHLIKTRGQQVTLRCSPISGHKSVSWYQQVLGQGPQFIFQYYEKEERGRGNFPDRFSARQFPNYSSELNVNALLLGDSALYLCASSEGQVRDTQYFGPGTRLTVL.

This chain uses TRBV5-1 with TRBJ1-5, with D tentatively TRBD1 (5 bases). The germline V and J ends were trimmed by 0 bases and 5 bases, with 9 bases remaining between them. Germline V gene sequence: CDR1 SGHRS, CDR2 YFSETQ. This CDR3 has 14 residues. As DNA, the CDR3 is TGCGCCAGCAGCTTGGAGGGGCCCTATCAGCCCCAGCATTTT. Its translation: CASSLEGPYQPQHF.

This sequence joins TRBV7-8 and TRBJ1-2; possible D gene TRBD1, 5 bases. Germline CDR1 reads SGHVS; CDR2 reads FQNEAQ. V dropped 2 bases and J dropped 4 bases, with 5 bases sitting between them. This CDR3 has 12 amino acids. The CDR3 spells CASSLRGYGYTF. DNA for the CDR3: TGTGCCAGCAGCTTAAGGGGCTATGGCTACACCTTC.

V gene TRBV6-6 combines with J gene TRBJ2-5, with 11 positions matching TRBD1. CDR3 length equals 13 residues. Germline assignment: CDR1 MNHNY and CDR2 SVGAGI (reference sequence). V was clipped by 7 bases and J by 7 bases; unmatched bases: 5. The chain's CDR3 is CASTQGTGGTQYF. The CDR3 region has the DNA TGTGCCAGCACCCAAGGGACAGGGGGGACCCAGTACTTC.

This clone was counted only a few times. The chain is built from TRBV19 and TRBJ2-2; 8 nucleotides agree with TRBD2. The CDR3 length is 15 residues. V shed 5 bases and J 4 bases; nucleotides not matched to a gene: 6. Germline V gene sequence: CDR1 LNHDA, CDR2 SQIVND (reference sequence). For the CDR3, the DNA is TGTGCCAGTAGTCCTAGAGCGGGAGTCACCGGGGAGCTGTTTTTT. This sequence encodes CASSPRAGVTGELFF.

The chain uses TRBV7-2 and TRBJ1-1; D is undetermined. Trimming pared 1 base from V and 4 bases from J, leaving 10 bases between. Germline-derived CDR1 and CDR2 are SGHTA and FQGNSA. The CDR3 runs to 14 residues. The CDR3 reads CASSLDSSGTEAFF. The CDR3 nucleotides read TGTGCCAGCAGCTTAGACAGTAGCGGCACTGAAGCTTTCTTT.

This chain uses TRBV7-2 with TRBJ2-5; 13 bases line up with TRBD2. This CDR3 region has 16 residues. CDR1 and CDR2 (germline): SGHTA, FQGNSA. V lost 5 bases, J lost 5 bases, and 8 bases stayed unmatched. In DNA form, the CDR3 reads TGTGCCAGCAGCCCACGGACTAGCGGGAGCTACGAGACCCAGTACTTC. Protein sequence: CASSPRTSGSYETQYF.

J is TRBJ2-2 and V is TRBV25-1; 8 bases line up with TRBD1. Germline values: CDR1 MGHDK, CDR2 SYGVNS. Trimming took 3 bases from V and 6 from J; bases not matched to a gene: 6. The CDR3 is 15 residues long. CDR3 DNA sequence: TGTGCCAGCAGTGATTCACAGGGGGGAGCCGGGGAGCTGTTTTTT. This translates into CASSDSQGGAGELFF.

The chain has TRBV7-2 and TRBJ2-7, with D possibly being TRBD2 (6 bases). The CDR3 is made up of 15 amino acids. V was shortened by 3 bases and J by 2 bases, with 14 bases between the two germline ends. CDR1 SGHTA and CDR2 FQGNSA come from the germline V gene. The CDR3 loop is CASSLVAGTTYEQYF. In nucleotides, the CDR3 is TGTGCCAGCAGCTTGGTGGCGGGGACCACCTACGAGCAGTACTTC.

The chain combines TRBV2 with TRBJ2-3, with D hard to call. From germline, CDR1 is SNHLY and CDR2 FYNNEI. The CDR3 spans 13 residues. Trimming cost V 10 bases and J 2 bases, with 13 bases left between them. CDR3 residues: CAISWAVTDTQYF. The CDR3 DNA sequence: TGTGCCATCTCCTGGGCCGTCACAGATACGCAGTATTTT. The whole variable domain, filled in from reference TRBV2 and TRBJ2-3, reads EPEVTQTPSHQVTQMGQEVILRCVPISNHLYFYWYRQILGQKVEFLVSFYNNEISEKSEIFDDQFSVERPDGSNFTLKIRSTKLEDSAMYFCAISWAVTDTQYFGPGTRLTVL.

The chain combines TRBV10-3 with TRBJ2-7; 8 positions match TRBD2. CDR1 and CDR2 from the germline V gene are ENHRY and SYGVKD. The CDR3 length is 13 residues. V lost 7 bases, J lost 3 bases, and 5 bases stayed unmatched. CDR3 coding DNA: TGTGCCATCACTAGCGGGCCCAGCTACGAGCAGTACTTC. Protein: CAITSGPSYEQYF.

V and J are TRBV4-1 and TRBJ1-5; 12 positions agree with TRBD1. Germline-derived CDR1 and CDR2 are MGHRA and YSYEKL. The CDR3 spans 16 residues. Unmatched junction bases numbered 8, after V lost 7 bases and J lost 4 bases. CDR3 residues: CASTLGTGGRNQPQHF. CDR3 bases: TGCGCCAGCACCTTGGGGACAGGGGGCCGTAATCAGCCCCAGCATTTT.

V gene TRBV6-6 combines with J gene TRBJ1-1, with 8 bases fitting TRBD1. The junction had 6 bases not matched to a gene; V was cut back by 7 bases and J by 2 bases. CDR3 length: 14 amino acids. The germline V gene has CDR1 MNHNY and CDR2 SVGAGI (reference sequence). The CDR3, as DNA: TGTGCCAGCAAAATGACAGGGGTAAACACTGAAGCTTTCTTT. It specifies CASKMTGVNTEAFF.